This T cell receptor beta chain derives from a study of T-cell memory formation after mild COVID-19. As for the study in general: The two donors had largely donor-specific TCR clusters. General study points: Contracting CD8+ clones were enriched in EMRA, CD4+ mainly in CM and EM. Pre-infection memory held some responding clones, suggesting pre-existing cross-reactive T cells responded.

MiXCR, applied by TCRdb to the 5' RACE reads, yields one record per CDR3 protein. The sample carries roughly 130,000 distinct CDR3 sequences, around 6.3% recorded once. V was clipped by 6 bases and J by 7 bases, with 12 bases between them. This CDR3 is 12 amino acids long. This clonotype came up a few times. Its cognate antigen is unknown. The chain carries TRBV12-3 or TRBV12-4 and TRBJ1-1; D might be TRBD1 (6 bases). Source material: PBMCs or a T cell subset sorted from them (not recorded which). The clonotype originates from an adult woman who had mild COVID-19 (a few samples of this study predate the infection). Cell type and time point are not known. The CDR3 bases are TGTGCCAGCAGCCTGAAGGGGGGTGAAGCTTTCTTT. Its translation: CASSLKGGEAFF.